What follows describes a single TCR beta chain. The antigen is not known. This sample stems from a study of T cells expressing NK-cell markers. Study-wide context: In the group of eight sequenced donors, seven were HCMV-seropositive and one was seronegative.

This CDR3 is 14 amino acids long. In germline, CDR1 is SGHRS, CDR2 YFSETQ. Researchers built TCR beta cDNA using 5'RACE template switching with UMIs. TCRdb re-called the 5' RACE reads and catalogs CDR3 proteins one per entry, DNA excluded. This sample lists 200,000 to 300,000 distinct CDR3 sequences; its ten largest clones have 4% to 4.5%. General study points: Expanded NKG2C+ T cell clones were not confirmed as HCMV-specific.

The source of this sequence is a woman aged 18 to 69 in good health. The rearrangement uses TRBV5-1 and TRBJ2-3. The sample consisted of blood T cells: a sorted CD56 or NKG2C T cell subset, CD4+ or CD8+ T cells, or bulk PBMC T cells (not recorded which). This CDR3 reads CASSLADPTDTQYF.